This TCR beta chain was profiled in a study of shared clonotypes between healthy human individuals. Whole-study findings and limits: With few donors, the genetic and exposure-history diversity represented was limited.

Only in-frame clones appear in the TCRdb table, and some are missing; sequencing was by immunoSEQ multiplex PCR. The sample has about 2 million clones, around 96% seen once. Naivety among CD8 cells was defined by CD45RO negativity and positive CCR7 selection, thereby excluding terminally differentiated effector memory CD45RA+ cells. Note on this clone: Its antigen is not identified.

CDR3 length equals 12 residues. Germline CDR1 is SGHAT and CDR2 is FQNNGV. The source of this sequence is a man between 18 and 29 years old in good health. The sample was naive CD8+ T cells sorted from blood. The chain recombines TRBV11-2 with TRBJ2-3; D unresolved. The CDR3 sequence is CANSWGTDTQYF. The CDR3 DNA sequence: TGTGCAAACAGCTGGGGCACAGATACGCAGTATTTT.